This TCR beta chain was recorded in a study of T cell responses to AZD1222 COVID-19 vaccine. Study context: Recipients boosted at about 4 weeks or about 12 weeks are pooled. Findings of the study overall: Variant regions that are unmutated are reportedly the target of nearly half of spike-specific TCRs. Donors were chiefly white British, with a greater number of females, and clonal diversity was perhaps underestimated.

The table came from immunoSEQ multiplex PCR; TCRdb's copy has only in-frame clones and leaves some out. This table has 90,000 or so clones, roughly 88% appearing once. This CDR3 is built from 15 residues. Looked up from germline, CDR1 is SEHNR and CDR2 is FQNEAQ (reference sequence). Losses at the gene ends were 8 bases for V and 2 bases for J; bases not matched to a gene: 6. Comments on this clone: The antigen is unknown.

This receptor was obtained from an adult in good health. The specimen was peripheral blood, collected on day 0 of AZD1222 vaccination. This chain links TRBV7-9 with TRBJ2-3, with 11 bases aligning to TRBD1. The CDR3 DNA is TGTGCCAGCGGGGACAGGGGGTCCAACACAGATACGCAGTATTTT. Its translation: CASGDRGSNTDTQYF.